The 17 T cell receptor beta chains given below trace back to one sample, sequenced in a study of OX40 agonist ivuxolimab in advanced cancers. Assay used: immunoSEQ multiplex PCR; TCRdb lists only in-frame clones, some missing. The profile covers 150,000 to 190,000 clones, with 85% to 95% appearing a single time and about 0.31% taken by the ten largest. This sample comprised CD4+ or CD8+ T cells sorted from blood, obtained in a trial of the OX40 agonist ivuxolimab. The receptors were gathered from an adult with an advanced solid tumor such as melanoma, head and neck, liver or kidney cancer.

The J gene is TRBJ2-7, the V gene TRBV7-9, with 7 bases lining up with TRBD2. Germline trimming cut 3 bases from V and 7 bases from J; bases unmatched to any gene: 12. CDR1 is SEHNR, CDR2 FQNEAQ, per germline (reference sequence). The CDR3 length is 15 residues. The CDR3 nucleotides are TGTGCCAGCAGCTTTAAAATTGCGGGAGCAGGGGAGCAGTACTTC. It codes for CASSFKIAGAGEQYF.

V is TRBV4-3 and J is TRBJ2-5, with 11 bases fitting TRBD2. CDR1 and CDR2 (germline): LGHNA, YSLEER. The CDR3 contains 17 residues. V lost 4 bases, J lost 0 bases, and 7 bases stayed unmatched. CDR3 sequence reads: CASSRVTSGEYQETQYF. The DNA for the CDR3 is TGCGCCAGCAGCCGGGTGACTAGCGGGGAGTACCAAGAGACCCAGTACTTC.

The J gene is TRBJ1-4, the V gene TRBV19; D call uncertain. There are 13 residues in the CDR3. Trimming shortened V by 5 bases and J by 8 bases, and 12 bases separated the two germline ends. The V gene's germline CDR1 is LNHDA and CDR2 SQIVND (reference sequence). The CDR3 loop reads CASSGSGREKLFF. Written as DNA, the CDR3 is TGTGCCAGTAGTGGCTCGGGCAGGGAAAAACTGTTTTTT.

This chain's CDR3 is CASRRDASNQPQHF. The CDR3 nucleotides read TGTGCCAGCAGGCGGGACGCTAGCAATCAGCCCCAGCATTTT. The chain carries TRBV6-5 and TRBJ1-5, with D possibly matching TRBD1 (5 bases). The V and J ends lost 6 bases and 0 bases respectively, with 9 bases between them. Germline loops: CDR1 MNHEY, CDR2 SVGAGI. This CDR3 spans 14 amino acids.

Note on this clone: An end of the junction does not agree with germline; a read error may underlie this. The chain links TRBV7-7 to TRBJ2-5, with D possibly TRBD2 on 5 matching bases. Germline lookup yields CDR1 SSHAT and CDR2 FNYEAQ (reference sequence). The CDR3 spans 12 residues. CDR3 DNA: TGTGCTAGCAGCTCCCCGAGCGGGACCCAGTACTTC. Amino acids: CASSSPSGTQYF.

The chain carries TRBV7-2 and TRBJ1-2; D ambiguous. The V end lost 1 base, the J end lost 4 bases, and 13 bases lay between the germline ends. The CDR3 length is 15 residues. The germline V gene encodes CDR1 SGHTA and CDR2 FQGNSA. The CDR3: CASSLGGFPFYGYTF. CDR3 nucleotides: TGTGCCAGCAGCTTAGGAGGGTTTCCTTTCTATGGCTACACCTTC.

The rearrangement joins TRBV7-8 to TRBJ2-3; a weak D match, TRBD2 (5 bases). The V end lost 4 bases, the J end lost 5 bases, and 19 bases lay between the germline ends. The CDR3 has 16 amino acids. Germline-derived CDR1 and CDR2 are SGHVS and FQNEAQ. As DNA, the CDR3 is TGTGCCAGCAGCTCTTGGACCAAGGAGGATGGAGATACGCAGTATTTT. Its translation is CASSSWTKEDGDTQYF.

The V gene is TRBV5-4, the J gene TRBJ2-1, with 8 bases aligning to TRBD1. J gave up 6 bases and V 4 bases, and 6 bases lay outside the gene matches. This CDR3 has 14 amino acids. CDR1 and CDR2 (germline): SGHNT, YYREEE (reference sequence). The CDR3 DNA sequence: TGTGCCAGCAGCGCCCCAACAGGGGGCAATGAGCAGTTCTTC. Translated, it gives CASSAPTGGNEQFF.

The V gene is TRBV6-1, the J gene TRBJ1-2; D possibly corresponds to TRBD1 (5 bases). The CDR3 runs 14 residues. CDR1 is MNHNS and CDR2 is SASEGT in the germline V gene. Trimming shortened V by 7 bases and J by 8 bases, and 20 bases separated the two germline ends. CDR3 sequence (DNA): TGTGCCAGCATTCGGGACGTGGACGAGGGCGGCTACACCTTC. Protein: CASIRDVDEGGYTF.

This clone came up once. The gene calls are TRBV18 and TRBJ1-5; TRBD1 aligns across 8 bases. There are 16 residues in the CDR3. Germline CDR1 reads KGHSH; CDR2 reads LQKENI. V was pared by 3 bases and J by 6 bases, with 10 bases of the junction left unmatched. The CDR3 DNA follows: TGTGCCAGCTCACCTATAGGACAGGGAGGCGGTCAGCCCCAGCATTTT. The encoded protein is CASSPIGQGGGQPQHF.

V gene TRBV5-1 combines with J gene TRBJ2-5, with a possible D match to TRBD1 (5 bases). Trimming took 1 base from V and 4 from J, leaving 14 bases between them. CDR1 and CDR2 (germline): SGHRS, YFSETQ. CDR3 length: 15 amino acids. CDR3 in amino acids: CASSLSSRVGETQYF. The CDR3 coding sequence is TGCGCCAGCAGCTTGAGCTCCAGGGTCGGAGAGACCCAGTACTTC. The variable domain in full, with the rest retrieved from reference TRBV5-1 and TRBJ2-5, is KAGVTQTPRYLIKTRGQQVTLSCSPISGHRSVSWYQQTPGQGLQFLFEYFSETQRNKGNFPGRFSGRQFSNSRSEMNVSTLELGDSALYLCASSLSSRVGETQYFGPGTRLLVL.

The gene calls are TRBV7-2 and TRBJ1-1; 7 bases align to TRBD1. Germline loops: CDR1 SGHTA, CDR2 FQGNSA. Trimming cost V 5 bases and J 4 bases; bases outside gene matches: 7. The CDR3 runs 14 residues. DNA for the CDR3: TGTGCCAGCAGCCGACAGGGAGGAGGCACTGAAGCTTTCTTT. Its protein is CASSRQGGGTEAFF. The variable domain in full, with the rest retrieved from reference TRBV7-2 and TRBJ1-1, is GAGVSQSPSNKVTEKGKDVELRCDPISGHTALYWYRQSLGQGLEFLIYFQGNSAPDKSGLPSDRFSAERTGGSVSTLTIQRTQQEDSAVYLCASSRQGGGTEAFFGQGTRLTVV.

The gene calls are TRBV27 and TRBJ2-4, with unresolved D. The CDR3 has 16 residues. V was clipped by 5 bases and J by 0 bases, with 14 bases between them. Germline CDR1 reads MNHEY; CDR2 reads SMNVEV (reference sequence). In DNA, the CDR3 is TGTGCCAGCAGTCCCGCCACCTTAAAAGCCAAAAACATTCAGTACTTC. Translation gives CASSPATLKAKNIQYF.

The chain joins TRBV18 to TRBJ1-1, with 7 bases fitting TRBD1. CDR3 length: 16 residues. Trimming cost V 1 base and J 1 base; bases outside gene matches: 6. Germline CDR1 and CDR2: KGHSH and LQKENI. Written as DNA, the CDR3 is TGTGCCAGCTCACCACGATCCCGACAGGGGAACACTGAAGCTTTCTTT. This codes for CASSPRSRQGNTEAFF.

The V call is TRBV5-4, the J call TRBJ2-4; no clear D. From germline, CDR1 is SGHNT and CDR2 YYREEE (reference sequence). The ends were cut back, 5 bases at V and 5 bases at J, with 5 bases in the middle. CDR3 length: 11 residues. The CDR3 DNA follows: TGTGCCAGCAGTCACGAAAACATTCAGTACTTC. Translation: CASSHENIQYF.

The CDR3: CASSLVGAGPTGGANVLTF. CDR3 bases: TGCGCCAGCAGCTTGGTGGGAGCGGGTCCAACGGGCGGGGCCAACGTCCTGACTTTC. The rearrangement links TRBV5-1 to TRBJ2-6, with D perhaps matching TRBD2 (6 bases). CDR1 is SGHRS and CDR2 is YFSETQ in the germline V gene. The CDR3 spans 19 residues. V was clipped by 0 bases and J by 4 bases, with 20 bases between them.

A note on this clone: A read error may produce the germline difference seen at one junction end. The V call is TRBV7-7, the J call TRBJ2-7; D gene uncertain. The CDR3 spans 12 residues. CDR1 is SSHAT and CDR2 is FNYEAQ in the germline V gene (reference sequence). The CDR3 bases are TGTGCTAGCAGCCCCCCTTTTGGCGAGCAGTACTTC. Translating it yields CASSPPFGEQYF. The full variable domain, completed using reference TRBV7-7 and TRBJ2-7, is GAGVSQSPRYKVTKRGQDVTLRCDPISSHATLYWYQQALGQGPEFLTYFNYEAQPDKSGLPSDRFSAERPEGSISTLTIQRTEQRDSAMYRCASSPPFGEQYFGPGTRLTVT.